This entry features one T cell receptor (beta chain) sequence. Its antigen remains unknown. The primer mix had 60 Vbeta and 13 Jbeta primers. Some clones are missing from TCRdb's copy, which holds only in-frame ones; the method was immunoSEQ multiplex PCR. Of under 200,000 clones listed, roughly 79% are singletons. J lost 2 bases, V lost 4 bases, and 3 bases had no gene match. CDR3 size: 14 residues. Germline CDR1 is SGHVS and CDR2 is FQNEAQ. The sample is drawn from a study of cytomegalovirus exposure and HLA in healthy donors. Study results and caveats: Rarity characterized most TCR sequences, yet some public TCRs appeared in many donors. The authors later found HLA-associated TCR beta chains more clonally expanded than equally common others.

This receptor was obtained from a woman aged 45-59 years in good health and CMV-seronegative. Sequenced: PBMCs. The chain carries TRBV7-8 and TRBJ1-1, with TRBD1 identical over 8 bases. The CDR3 sequence: CASSSQGVNTEAFF. The CDR3 coding sequence is TGTGCCAGCAGCTCACAGGGGGTCAACACTGAAGCTTTCTTT.